A selection of T cell receptor beta chains follows, all from one sample in a study of OX40 agonist ivuxolimab in advanced cancers. Assay: immunoSEQ multiplex PCR; the TCRdb copy retains only in-frame clones and omits some. The sample consists of roughly 29,000 clones, about 89% of them appearing once. The source was CD4+ or CD8+ T cells sorted from blood, collected in a trial of the OX40 agonist ivuxolimab. Source of these receptors: an adult with an advanced solid tumor such as melanoma, head and neck, liver or kidney cancer. Each CDR3 is given with its conserved first and last residue. The order of the fields is J gene, clone size, V gene, D gene, CDR3 DNA, CDR3 protein. The D gene is left open where the match is weak. Rows give clone size only sometimes, using once, few, many, or a class for an expanded clone.

>TRBJ2-7|once|TRBV5-1|TRBD1
TGCGCCAGCAGCTATCACAGGGGGCGTTCGTCCGAGCAGTACTTC
CASSYHRGRSSEQYF
>TRBJ2-7|.|TRBV10-3|.
TGTGCCAGCGGGACGGGGGTCCCCTACGAGCAGTACTTC
CASGTGVPYEQYF
>TRBJ1-1|.|TRBV14|.
TGTGCCAGCAGTCTCCAGGGACTTCTGAACACTGAAGCTTTCTTT
CASSLQGLLNTEAFF
>TRBJ2-5|once|TRBV5-1|.
TGCGCCATCCTTCGATCGGGGGTTCAAGAGACCCAGTACTTC
CAILRSGVQETQYF
>TRBJ1-5|.|TRBV28|TRBD1
TGTGCCAGCGAGGTGGGGCAGGGGGTCATTTATAGCAATCAGCCCCAGCATTTT
CASEVGQGVIYSNQPQHF
>TRBJ1-2|.|TRBV7-9|.
TGTGCCAGCAGCCCGGGAGACGTAGCTCTCGTTTATGGCTACACCTTC
CASSPGDVALVYGYTF
>TRBJ1-5|.|TRBV27|.
TGTGCCAGCAGTTTGGAGGGGCCTAGCAATCAGCCCCAGCATTTT
CASSLEGPSNQPQHF
>TRBJ1-2|.|TRBV7-3|TRBD1
TGTGCCAGCAGCCCTGGACAGGGGAACTATGGCTACACCTTC
CASSPGQGNYGYTF
>TRBJ2-1|.|TRBV7-9|.
TGTGCCAGCAGGGATGACAATGAGCAGTTCTTC
CASRDDNEQFF
>TRBJ1-5|.|TRBV10-1|.
TGCGCCAGCAGTGGCCGGGGGAAAGACGATCAGCCCCAGCATTTT
CASSGRGKDDQPQHF
>TRBJ1-5|few|TRBV7-9|.
TGTGCCAGCAGCCAGAGTAGCAATCAGCCCCAGCATTTT
CASSQSSNQPQHF
>TRBJ2-1|.|TRBV7-2|.
TGTGCCAGCAGCTTAGGAATGGGGCTAGCCCGGTTTGAGCAGTTCTTC
CASSLGMGLARFEQFF
>TRBJ2-1|once|TRBV4-1|TRBD2
TGCGCCAGCAGCCGATACCTAGCGGGGGGAAATGAGCAGTTCTTC
CASSRYLAGGNEQFF